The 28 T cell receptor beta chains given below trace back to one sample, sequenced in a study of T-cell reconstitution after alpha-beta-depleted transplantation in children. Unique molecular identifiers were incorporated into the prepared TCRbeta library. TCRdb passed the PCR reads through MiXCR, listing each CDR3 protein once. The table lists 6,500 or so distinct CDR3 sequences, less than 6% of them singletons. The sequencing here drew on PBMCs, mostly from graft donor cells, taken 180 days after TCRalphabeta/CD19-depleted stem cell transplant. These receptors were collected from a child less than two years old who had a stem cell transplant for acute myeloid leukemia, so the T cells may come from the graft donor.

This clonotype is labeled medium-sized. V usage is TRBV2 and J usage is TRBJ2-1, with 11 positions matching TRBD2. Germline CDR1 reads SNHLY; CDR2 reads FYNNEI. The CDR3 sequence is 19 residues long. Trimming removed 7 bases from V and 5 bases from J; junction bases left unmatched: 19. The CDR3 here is CASNRPPTLAGALNNEQFF. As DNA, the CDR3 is TGTGCCAGCAACAGACCACCAACACTAGCGGGAGCTTTGAACAATGAGCAGTTCTTC.

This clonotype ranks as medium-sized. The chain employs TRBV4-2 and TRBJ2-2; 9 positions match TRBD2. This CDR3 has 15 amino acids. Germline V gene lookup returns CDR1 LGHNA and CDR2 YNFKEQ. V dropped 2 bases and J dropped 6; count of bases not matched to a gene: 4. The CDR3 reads CASSQTAGGPGELFF. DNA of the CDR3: TGTGCCAGCAGCCAAACAGCGGGAGGACCCGGGGAGCTGTTTTTT.

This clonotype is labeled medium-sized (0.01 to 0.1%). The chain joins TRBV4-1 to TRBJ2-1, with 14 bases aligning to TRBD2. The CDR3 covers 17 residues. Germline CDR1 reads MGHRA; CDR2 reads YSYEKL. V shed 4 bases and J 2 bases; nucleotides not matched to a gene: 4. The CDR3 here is CASSPGLAGGPYNEQFF. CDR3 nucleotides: TGCGCCAGCAGCCCCGGACTAGCGGGAGGCCCCTACAATGAGCAGTTCTTC.

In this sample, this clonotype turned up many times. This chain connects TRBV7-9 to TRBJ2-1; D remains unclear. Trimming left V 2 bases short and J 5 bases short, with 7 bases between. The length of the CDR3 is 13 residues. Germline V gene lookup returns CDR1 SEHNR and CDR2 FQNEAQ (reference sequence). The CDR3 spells CASSLSSDNEQFF. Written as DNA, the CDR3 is TGTGCCAGCAGCTTATCATCTGACAATGAGCAGTTCTTC.

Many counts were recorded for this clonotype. The CDR3 is CSARDPTSNYEQYF. The DNA for the CDR3 is TGCAGTGCTAGAGATCCTACATCCAACTACGAGCAGTACTTC. The gene calls are TRBV20-1 and TRBJ2-7; D is ambiguous. Trimming cost V 0 bases and J 3 bases, with 12 bases left between them. This CDR3 is 14 amino acids long. Per the germline V gene, CDR1 is DFQATT and CDR2 is SNEGSKA (reference sequence).

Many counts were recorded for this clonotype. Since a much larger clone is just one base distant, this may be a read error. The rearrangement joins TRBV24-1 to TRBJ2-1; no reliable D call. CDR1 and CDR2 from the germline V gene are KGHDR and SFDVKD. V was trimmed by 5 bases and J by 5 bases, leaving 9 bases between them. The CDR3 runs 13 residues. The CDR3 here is CATSVSENNEQFF. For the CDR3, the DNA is TGTGCCACCAGTGTATCAGAGAACAATGAGCAGTTCTTC.

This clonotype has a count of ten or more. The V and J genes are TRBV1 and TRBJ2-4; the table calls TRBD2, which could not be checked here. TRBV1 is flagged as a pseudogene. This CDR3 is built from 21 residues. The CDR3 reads CTSSQIPGGLARSIAKNIQYF. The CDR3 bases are TGCACCAGCAGCCAAATCCCGGGGGGACTAGCCCGATCCATAGCCAAAAACATTCAGTACTTC.

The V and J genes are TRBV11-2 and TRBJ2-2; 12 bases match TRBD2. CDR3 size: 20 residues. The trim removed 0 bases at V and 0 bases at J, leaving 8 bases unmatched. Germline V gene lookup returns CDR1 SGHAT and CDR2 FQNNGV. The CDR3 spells CASSLDILAGGPANTGELFF. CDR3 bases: TGTGCCAGCAGCTTAGACATCCTAGCGGGAGGGCCCGCGAACACCGGGGAGCTGTTTTTT.

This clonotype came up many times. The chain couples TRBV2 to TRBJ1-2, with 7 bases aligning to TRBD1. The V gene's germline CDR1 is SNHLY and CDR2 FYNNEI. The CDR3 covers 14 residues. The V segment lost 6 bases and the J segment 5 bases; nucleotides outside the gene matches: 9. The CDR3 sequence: CASRQTGNGYGYTF. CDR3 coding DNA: TGTGCCAGCAGGCAGACAGGGAATGGATATGGCTACACCTTC. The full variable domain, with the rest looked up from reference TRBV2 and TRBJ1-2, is EPEVTQTPSHQVTQMGQEVILRCVPISNHLYFYWYRQILGQKVEFLVSFYNNEISEKSEIFDDQFSVERPDGSNFTLKIRSTKLEDSAMYFCASRQTGNGYGYTFGSGTRLTVV.

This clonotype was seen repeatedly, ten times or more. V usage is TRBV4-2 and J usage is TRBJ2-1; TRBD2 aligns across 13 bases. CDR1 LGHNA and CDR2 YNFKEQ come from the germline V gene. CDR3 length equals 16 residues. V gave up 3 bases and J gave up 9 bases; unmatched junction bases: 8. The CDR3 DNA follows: TGTGCCAGCAGCCAGGGGGGACTAGCGGGAATGCGTGAGCAGTTCTTC. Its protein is CASSQGGLAGMREQFF.

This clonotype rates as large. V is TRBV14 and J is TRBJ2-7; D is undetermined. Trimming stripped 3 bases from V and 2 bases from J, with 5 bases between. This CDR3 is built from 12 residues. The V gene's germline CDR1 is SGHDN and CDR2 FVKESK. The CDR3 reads CASSHAAYEQYF. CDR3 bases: TGTGCCAGCAGCCACGCAGCCTACGAGCAGTACTTC.

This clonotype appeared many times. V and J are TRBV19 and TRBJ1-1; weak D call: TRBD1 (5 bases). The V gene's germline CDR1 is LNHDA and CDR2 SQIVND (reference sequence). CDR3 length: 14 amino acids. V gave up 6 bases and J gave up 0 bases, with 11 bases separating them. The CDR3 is CASRLDIMNTEAFF. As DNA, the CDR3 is TGTGCCAGTAGGCTGGACATTATGAACACTGAAGCTTTCTTT.

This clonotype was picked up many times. CDR3 region: CASARTGRGTDTQYF. The CDR3 nucleotides are TGCGCCAGCGCTAGGACGGGAAGGGGGACAGATACGCAGTATTTT. J is TRBJ2-3 and V is TRBV5-1, with D maybe TRBD1 (6 bases). Trimming pared 7 bases from V and 3 bases from J, leaving 18 bases between. The length of the CDR3 is 15 residues. Germline CDR1 SGHRS, CDR2 YFSETQ. The variable domain in full, completed from reference TRBV5-1 and TRBJ2-3, reads KAGVTQTPRYLIKTRGQQVTLSCSPISGHRSVSWYQQTPGQGLQFLFEYFSETQRNKGNFPGRFSGRQFSNSRSEMNVSTLELGDSALYLCASARTGRGTDTQYFGPGTRLTVL.

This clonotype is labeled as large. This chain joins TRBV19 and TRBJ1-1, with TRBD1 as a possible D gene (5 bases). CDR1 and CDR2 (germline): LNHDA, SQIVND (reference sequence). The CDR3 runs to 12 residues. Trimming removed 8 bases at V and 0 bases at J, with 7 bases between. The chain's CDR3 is CASRDLNTEAFF. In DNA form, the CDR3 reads TGTGCCAGTCGGGACCTGAACACTGAAGCTTTCTTT. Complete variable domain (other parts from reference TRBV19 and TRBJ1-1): DGGITQSPKYLFRKEGQNVTLSCEQNLNHDAMYWYRQDPGQGLRLIYYSQIVNDFQKGDIAEGYSVSREKKESFPLTVTSAQKNPTAFYLCASRDLNTEAFFGQGTRLTVV.

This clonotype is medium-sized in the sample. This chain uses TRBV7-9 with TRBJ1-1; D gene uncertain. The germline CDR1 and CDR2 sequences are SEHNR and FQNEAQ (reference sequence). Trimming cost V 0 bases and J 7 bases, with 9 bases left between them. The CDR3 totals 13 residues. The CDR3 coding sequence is TGTGCCAGCAGCTTAGCGGTAATCCGTGAAGCTTTCTTT. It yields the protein CASSLAVIREAFF.

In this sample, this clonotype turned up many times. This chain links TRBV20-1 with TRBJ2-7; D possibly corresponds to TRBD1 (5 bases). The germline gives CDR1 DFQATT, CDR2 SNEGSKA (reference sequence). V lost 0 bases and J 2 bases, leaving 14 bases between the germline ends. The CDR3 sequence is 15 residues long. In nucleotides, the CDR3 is TGCAGTGCTAGAGATGAAAGGGGCGCCGCCTACGAGCAGTACTTC. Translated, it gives CSARDERGAAYEQYF.

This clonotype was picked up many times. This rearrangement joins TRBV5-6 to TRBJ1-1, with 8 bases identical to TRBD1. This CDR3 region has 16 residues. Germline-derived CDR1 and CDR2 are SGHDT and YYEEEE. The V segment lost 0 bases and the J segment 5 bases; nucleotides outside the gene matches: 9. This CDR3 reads CASSLAALTGETEAFF. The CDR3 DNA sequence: TGTGCCAGCAGCTTGGCCGCCCTGACAGGGGAAACTGAAGCTTTCTTT.

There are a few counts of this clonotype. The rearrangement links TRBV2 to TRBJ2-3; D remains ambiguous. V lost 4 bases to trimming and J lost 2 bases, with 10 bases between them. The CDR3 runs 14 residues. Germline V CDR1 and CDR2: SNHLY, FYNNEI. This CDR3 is CASSVASLTDTQYF. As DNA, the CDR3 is TGTGCCAGCAGTGTGGCTAGTCTCACAGATACGCAGTATTTT.

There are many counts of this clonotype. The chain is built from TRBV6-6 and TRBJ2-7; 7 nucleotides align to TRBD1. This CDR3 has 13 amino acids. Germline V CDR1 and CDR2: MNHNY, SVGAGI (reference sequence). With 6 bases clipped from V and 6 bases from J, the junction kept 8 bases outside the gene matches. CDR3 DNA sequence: TGTGCCAGCAGACCCACAGGGGCCGGCGAGCAGTACTTC. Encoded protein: CASRPTGAGEQYF.

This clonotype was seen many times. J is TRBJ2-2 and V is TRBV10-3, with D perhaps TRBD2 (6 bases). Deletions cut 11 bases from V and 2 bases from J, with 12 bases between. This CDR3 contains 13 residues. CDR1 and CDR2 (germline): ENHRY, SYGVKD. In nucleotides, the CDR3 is TGTGCCGCCGGGACTTCCAACACCGGGGAGCTGTTTTTT. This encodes CAAGTSNTGELFF.

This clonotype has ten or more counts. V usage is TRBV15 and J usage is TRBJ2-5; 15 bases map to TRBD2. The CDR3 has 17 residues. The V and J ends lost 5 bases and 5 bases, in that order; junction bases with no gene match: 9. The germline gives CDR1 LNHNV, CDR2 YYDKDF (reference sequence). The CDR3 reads CATSAGTSGRRGETQYF. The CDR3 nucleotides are TGTGCCACCAGCGCCGGGACTAGCGGGAGGAGAGGGGAGACCCAGTACTTC.

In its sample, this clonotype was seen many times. The CDR3 region is CSARDGGAHQPQHF. As DNA, the CDR3 is TGCAGTGCTAGAGATGGGGGGGCGCATCAGCCCCAGCATTTT. V is TRBV20-1 and J is TRBJ1-5; a possible D gene is TRBD1 (6 bases). CDR1 DFQATT and CDR2 SNEGSKA come from the germline V gene (reference sequence). The ends were cut back, 0 bases at V and 5 bases at J, with 11 bases in the middle. The length of the CDR3 is 14 residues.

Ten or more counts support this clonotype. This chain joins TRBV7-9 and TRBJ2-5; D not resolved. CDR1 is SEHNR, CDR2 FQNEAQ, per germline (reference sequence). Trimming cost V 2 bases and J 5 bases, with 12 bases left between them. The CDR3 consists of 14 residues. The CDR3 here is CASSLKGLWETQYF. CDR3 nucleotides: TGTGCCAGCAGCTTAAAGGGCCTCTGGGAGACCCAGTACTTC.

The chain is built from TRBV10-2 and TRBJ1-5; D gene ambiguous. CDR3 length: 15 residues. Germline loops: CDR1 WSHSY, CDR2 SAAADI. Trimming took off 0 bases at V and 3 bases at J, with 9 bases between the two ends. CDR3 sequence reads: CASSESGGLNQPQHF. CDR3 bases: TGCGCCAGCAGTGAGTCTGGAGGTCTCAATCAGCCCCAGCATTTT.

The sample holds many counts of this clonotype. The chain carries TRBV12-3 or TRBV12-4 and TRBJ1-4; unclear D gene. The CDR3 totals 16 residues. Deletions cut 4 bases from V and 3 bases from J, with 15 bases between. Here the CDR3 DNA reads TGTGCCAGCAGTTCGGAAGAAAGGGCAGCTAATGAAAAACTGTTTTTT. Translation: CASSSEERAANEKLFF.

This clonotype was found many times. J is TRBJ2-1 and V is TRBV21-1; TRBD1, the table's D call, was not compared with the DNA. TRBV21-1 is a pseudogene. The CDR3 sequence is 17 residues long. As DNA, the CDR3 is TGTGCCAGCAGCAAAGCCGTCCAGGGTTTATACTACAATGAGCAGTTCTTC. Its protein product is CASSKAVQGLYYNEQFF.

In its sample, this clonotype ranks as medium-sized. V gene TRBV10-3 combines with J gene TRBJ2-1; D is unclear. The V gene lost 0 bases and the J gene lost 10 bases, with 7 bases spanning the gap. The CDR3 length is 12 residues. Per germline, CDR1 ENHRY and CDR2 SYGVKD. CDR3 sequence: CAISESVTEQFF. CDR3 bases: TGTGCCATCAGTGAGTCGGTGACGGAGCAGTTCTTC.

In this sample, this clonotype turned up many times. In DNA form, the CDR3 reads TGCAGTGCTAGAGTCGGGGCTAGAACAGATACGCAGTATTTT. This translates into CSARVGARTDTQYF. The chain links TRBV20-1 to TRBJ2-3; perhaps D is TRBD1 or TRBD2 (5 bases each). Per germline, CDR1 DFQATT and CDR2 SNEGSKA (reference sequence). The CDR3 loop spans 14 amino acids. With 1 base removed from V and 3 bases from J, the gap between germline ends came to 11 bases.